The present TCR beta chain was sequenced within a study of chemoradiotherapy in HPV16-positive cancers. Study-level information: Functional T-cell assays on a couple of HPV16-positive patients' cells defined candidate HPV-specific clones and common TCR motifs.

The CDR3 loop spans 14 amino acids. V lost 2 bases to trimming and J lost 3 bases, with 11 bases between them. The germline CDR1 and CDR2 sequences are MGHDK and SYGVNS. Study outcomes and limitations: HPV-responsive T-cell expansion during chemoradiotherapy was linked to improved recurrence-free survival in HPV16-positive patients. Candidate HPV-specific clones and E7-related TCR motifs grew in tumor during treatment.

For this clone: No antigen is known for it.

Clones were sequenced by immunoSEQ multiplex PCR, and TCRdb holds only the in-frame ones, with some missing. The sample comprises 25,000 to 40,000 clones, around 87% of which are singletons, and around 2.3% rests with the top ten. Over chemoradiotherapy, repertoires were sampled more than once. The receptor was derived from a human donor with HPV-associated anogenital cancer. This sequence joins TRBV25-1 and TRBJ2-7, with D possibly being TRBD1 or TRBD2 (5 bases each). The source was blood, collected from a patient who underwent chemoradiotherapy. CDR3 sequence reads: CASSEPGSIYEQYF. The CDR3 coding sequence is TGTGCCAGCAGTGAACCAGGGAGCATCTACGAGCAGTACTTC.